This T cell receptor beta chain was found in a study of T cell changes during pregnancy in multiple sclerosis. The protocol was immunoSEQ multiplex PCR, while the TCRdb copy is restricted to in-frame clones and leaves out a portion. Altogether over 10,000 clones are present, about nine tenths being singletons, with the ten largest covering 8.7%. The ends lost 4 bases at V and 0 bases at J; junction bases unmatched: 6. In germline, CDR1 is SGHNT, CDR2 YYREEE (reference sequence). This CDR3 is built from 15 residues. The chain couples TRBV5-4 to TRBJ1-2; 7 bases map to TRBD1. The TCR comes from a female donor with multiple sclerosis, enrolled in a pregnancy study. The source material was CD8+ T cells from peripheral blood mononuclear cells, sampled in the first trimester of pregnancy. The CDR3 DNA reads as TGTGCCAGCAGCCCCGGGACAGCAGCTAACTATGGCTACACCTTC. This gives the protein CASSPGTAANYGYTF.